This TCR beta chain comes out of a study of CD8+ T cells in alopecia areata. Overall study context: After 6 to 18 months of tofacitinib, follow-up continued 6 months off drug. Severity among treated patients was scored by the percentage of scalp area affected. Findings and limits, study-wide: Given one nonresponder, whether baseline CD8+ expansion relates to response remains uncertain.

RNA, once extracted, was reverse transcribed into cDNA for use as the sequencing template. Libraries were prepared by immunoSEQ multiplex PCR; TCRdb keeps only in-frame clonotypes and omits some of them. The sample consists of about 6,900 clones, around 70% of them appearing once. The treatment denotes: oral pan-JAK inhibitor, 5-10 mg twice daily. Peripheral blood and lesional scalp punch biopsies came from alopecia areata patients. Trimming at V came to 2 bases and at J to 6 bases, leaving 4 bases not matched to a gene. There are 13 residues in the CDR3. Germline V lookup: CDR1 WNHNN, CDR2 SYGVQD (reference sequence). With respect to this clone: Antigen unknown.

The receptor's source is a human donor with alopecia areata. The chain is built from TRBV10-1 and TRBJ2-7; TRBD1 matches at 7 bases. The material sequenced was skin, taken at week 4, from a patient treated with tofacitinib. As DNA, the CDR3 is TGCGCCAGCAGTGAGCCGACAGGGTCCGAGCAGTACTTC. It translates to CASSEPTGSEQYF.